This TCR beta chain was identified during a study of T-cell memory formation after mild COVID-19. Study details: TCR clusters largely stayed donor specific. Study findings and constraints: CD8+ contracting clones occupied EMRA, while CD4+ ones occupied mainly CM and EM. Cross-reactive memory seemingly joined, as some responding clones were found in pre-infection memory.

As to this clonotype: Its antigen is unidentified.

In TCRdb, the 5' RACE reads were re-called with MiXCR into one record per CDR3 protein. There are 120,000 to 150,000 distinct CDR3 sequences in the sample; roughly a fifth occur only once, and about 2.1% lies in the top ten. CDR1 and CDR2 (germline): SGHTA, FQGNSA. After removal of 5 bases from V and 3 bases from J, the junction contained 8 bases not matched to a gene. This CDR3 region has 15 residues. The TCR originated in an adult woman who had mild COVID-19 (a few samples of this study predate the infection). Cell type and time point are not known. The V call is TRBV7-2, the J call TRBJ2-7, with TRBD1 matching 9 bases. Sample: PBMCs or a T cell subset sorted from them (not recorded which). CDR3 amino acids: CASSIRQGEDYEQYF. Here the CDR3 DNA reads TGTGCCAGCAGCATAAGACAGGGGGAAGACTACGAGCAGTACTTC.